The 23 T cell receptor beta chains below all came from one sample that was sequenced in a study of shared clonotypes between healthy human individuals. Some clones are missing from TCRdb's copy, which holds only in-frame ones; the method was immunoSEQ multiplex PCR. The sample includes some 550,000 clones, 95% to 98% of them seen just once. Material for sequencing was naive CD4+ T cells sorted from blood. Subset noted: CD45RA+ positively selected. These receptors originate from a woman aged 25 to 45 in good health.

This clone was counted a single time. The rearrangement uses TRBV23-1 and TRBJ2-6; TRBD1 matches 7 bases. TRBV23-1 is given ORF status, its function remaining uncertain. CDR3 length equals 17 residues. V gave up 4 bases and J gave up 2 bases; unmatched junction bases: 8. CDR3 amino acids: CASSRSGQVPGANVLTF. The CDR3 nucleotides read TGCGCCAGCAGTCGATCCGGACAGGTCCCTGGGGCCAACGTCCTGACTTTC.

The CDR3 is CASSTAGGSSYNEQFF. CDR3 nucleotides: TGCGCCAGCAGCACAGCGGGAGGGAGCTCCTACAATGAGCAGTTCTTC. This rearrangement joins TRBV5-1 to TRBJ2-1; TRBD2 matches 10 bases. V trimming: 4 bases; J trimming: 0 bases; junction bases outside the gene matches: 4. CDR3 length: 16 residues. Per the germline V gene, CDR1 is SGHRS and CDR2 is YFSETQ.

The chain links TRBV28 to TRBJ1-5; D may be TRBD1 (6 bases). This CDR3 has 12 residues. V lost 4 bases and J 10 bases, leaving 11 bases between the germline ends. Germline V gene sequence: CDR1 MDHEN, CDR2 SYDVKM. CDR3 nucleotides: TGTGCCAGCAGTTCCGGACAGCTTCCCCAGCATTTT. Translation: CASSSGQLPQHF. Variable domain in full (rest from reference TRBV28 and TRBJ1-5): DVKVTQSSRYLVKRTGEKVFLECVQDMDHENMFWYRQDPGLGLRLIYFSYDVKMKEKGDIPEGYSVSREKKERFSLILESASTNQTSMYLCASSSGQLPQHFGDGTRLSIL.

V gene TRBV6-5 combines with J gene TRBJ1-1; perhaps TRBD1 as D (6 bases). There are 14 residues in the CDR3. Trimming took 10 bases from V and 5 from J, leaving 20 bases between them. The germline gives CDR1 MNHEY, CDR2 SVGAGI. Here the CDR3 DNA reads TGTGCCACATCGAGGGACACTATTGGGACTGAAGCTTTCTTT. Amino acids: CATSRDTIGTEAFF.

This rearrangement joins TRBV27 to TRBJ2-3; D not certain. Per germline, CDR1 MNHEY and CDR2 SMNVEV (reference sequence). This CDR3 is built from 13 residues. The V end lost 5 bases, the J end lost 5 bases, and 11 bases lay between the germline ends. CDR3 sequence (DNA): TGTGCCAGCAGTCCTTACACGGGAGATACGCAGTATTTT. Its translation: CASSPYTGDTQYF.

The gene calls are TRBV27 and TRBJ2-5; D may be TRBD1 (6 bases). The J call is uncertain, as TRBJ2-7 better fits the DNA end. Germline V gene data show CDR1 as MNHEY and CDR2 as SMNVEV (reference sequence). CDR3 length: 16 amino acids. The CDR3 is CASSPGTGHSAYEQYF. The CDR3, as DNA: TGTGCCAGCAGCCCTGGTACAGGGCATTCGGCCTACGAGCAGTACTTC.

The chain joins TRBV5-1 to TRBJ2-5; 7 bases match TRBD2. With V trimmed by 4 bases and J by 5 bases, 11 bases remained unmatched. This CDR3 is 15 amino acids long. Germline values: CDR1 SGHRS, CDR2 YFSETQ. The CDR3: CASSGRASGGETQYF. Here the CDR3 DNA reads TGCGCCAGCAGCGGGAGGGCTAGCGGTGGGGAGACCCAGTACTTC. The full variable domain, rest sourced from reference TRBV5-1 and TRBJ2-5, is KAGVTQTPRYLIKTRGQQVTLSCSPISGHRSVSWYQQTPGQGLQFLFEYFSETQRNKGNFPGRFSGRQFSNSRSEMNVSTLELGDSALYLCASSGRASGGETQYFGPGTRLLVL.

About this clone: Within the sample, other DNA sequences also encode this same CDR3. CDR3 amino acids: CASSPDRGGTGELFF. The DNA of the CDR3 is TGTGCCAGCAGCCCCGACAGGGGCGGTACCGGGGAGCTGTTTTTT. The genes are TRBV6-5 and TRBJ2-2; 8 nucleotides agree with TRBD1. This CDR3 region has 15 residues. The junction had 8 bases not matched to a gene; V was cut back by 6 bases and J by 5 bases. The germline V gene encodes CDR1 MNHEY and CDR2 SVGAGI.

This clone was observed once. CDR3 region: CAISSRDSGSGNTIYF. The CDR3 coding sequence is TGTGCCATCAGCTCTCGGGACTCGGGCTCTGGAAACACCATATATTTT. The chain has TRBV10-3 and TRBJ1-3; perhaps TRBD1 as D (5 bases). CDR3 length: 16 residues. Germline V CDR1 and CDR2: ENHRY, SYGVKD. V was cut by 6 bases and J by 0 bases, with 15 bases left in between.

The chain uses TRBV6-1 and TRBJ2-1, with TRBD1 as a possible D gene (6 bases). The CDR3 runs to 16 residues. Between the trimmed V and J ends, which lost 6 bases and 0 bases, there was a span of 15 bases. From germline, CDR1 is MNHNS and CDR2 SASEGT. The CDR3 DNA is TGTGCCAGCAGAGAATTGACAGGAAGCTCCTACAATGAGCAGTTCTTC. It specifies CASRELTGSSYNEQFF.

CDR3 region: CSISTRDGTDTQYF. The CDR3 nucleotides are TGCAGCATCTCAACTAGAGACGGCACAGATACGCAGTATTTT. The chain couples TRBV29-1 to TRBJ2-3, with a weak D call TRBD2 (5 bases). V lost 8 bases to trimming and J lost 1 base, with 16 bases between them. The CDR3 runs to 14 residues. Per the germline V gene, CDR1 is SQVTM and CDR2 is ANQGSEA.

J is TRBJ2-7 and V is TRBV25-1; no clear D gene. Germline CDR1 MGHDK, CDR2 SYGVNS. V dropped 2 bases and J dropped 8 bases, with 13 bases sitting between them. The CDR3 has 13 amino acids. The CDR3 spells CASSEPETPQQYF. CDR3 DNA sequence: TGTGCCAGCAGTGAACCGGAGACACCGCAGCAGTACTTC.

The V call is TRBV2, the J call TRBJ2-5, with 8 bases lining up with TRBD1. Germline V gene sequence: CDR1 SNHLY, CDR2 FYNNEI. The CDR3 covers 12 residues. J was trimmed by 5 bases and V by 7 bases; bases with no gene match: 3. The CDR3 sequence is CASKDRAETQYF. The CDR3 coding sequence is TGTGCCAGCAAGGACAGGGCGGAGACCCAGTACTTC.

This chain connects TRBV23-1 to TRBJ2-4, with D unclear. TRBV23-1 is annotated as an ORF whose role is uncertain. The CDR3 sequence is 14 residues long. V gave up 6 bases and J gave up 3 bases, with 12 bases separating them. CDR3 region: CASSLDVGKNIQYF. The CDR3 coding sequence is TGCGCCAGCAGCCTGGACGTCGGCAAAAACATTCAGTACTTC.

V and J are TRBV15 and TRBJ1-5; TRBD1 matches 10 bases. The germline gives CDR1 LNHNV, CDR2 YYDKDF (reference sequence). The CDR3 has 17 amino acids. V dropped 9 bases and J dropped 0; count of bases not matched to a gene: 11. The CDR3 sequence is CATMYGTGANSNQPQHF. Written as DNA, the CDR3 is TGTGCCACGATGTACGGGACAGGGGCGAATAGCAATCAGCCCCAGCATTTT. Complete variable domain (other parts from reference TRBV15 and TRBJ1-5): DAMVIQNPRYQVTQFGKPVTLSCSQTLNHNVMYWYQQKSSQAPKLLFHYYDKDFNNEADTPDNFQSRRPNTSFCFLDIRSPGLGDTAMYLCATMYGTGANSNQPQHFGDGTRLSIL.

This rearrangement joins TRBV5-1 to TRBJ1-1, with D tentatively TRBD1 (5 bases). This CDR3 is 13 amino acids long. Germline loops: CDR1 SGHRS, CDR2 YFSETQ. V was cut by 4 bases and J by 1 base, with 8 bases left in between. In nucleotides, the CDR3 is TGCGCCAGCAGCGACCAGGGGAACACTGAAGCTTTCTTT. Amino acid sequence: CASSDQGNTEAFF. The whole variable domain, filled in from reference TRBV5-1 and TRBJ1-1, reads KAGVTQTPRYLIKTRGQQVTLSCSPISGHRSVSWYQQTPGQGLQFLFEYFSETQRNKGNFPGRFSGRQFSNSRSEMNVSTLELGDSALYLCASSDQGNTEAFFGQGTRLTVV.

This chain uses TRBV5-1 with TRBJ2-7, with 11 bases lining up with TRBD2. The ends lost 3 bases at V and 0 bases at J; junction bases unmatched: 14. Germline CDR1 is SGHRS and CDR2 is YFSETQ. The CDR3 spans 19 residues. The CDR3 loop is CASSSLWTSGQRPSYEQYF. CDR3 sequence (DNA): TGCGCCAGCAGCTCCCTCTGGACTAGCGGGCAAAGACCCTCCTACGAGCAGTACTTC.

V usage is TRBV6-6 and J usage is TRBJ2-1; D ambiguous. The CDR3 sequence is 14 residues long. Looked up from germline, CDR1 is MNHNY and CDR2 is SVGAGI (reference sequence). The germline V and J ends were trimmed by 6 bases and 5 bases, with 14 bases remaining between them. The CDR3 DNA reads TGTGCCAGCAGCCTATGGGCTAGTGACAATGAGCAGTTCTTC. This encodes CASSLWASDNEQFF.

The V gene is TRBV6-1, the J gene TRBJ1-4; D not resolved. The germline V gene has CDR1 MNHNS and CDR2 SASEGT. This CDR3 comprises 14 residues. Trimming left V 8 bases short and J 0 bases short, with 10 bases between. CDR3 DNA sequence: TGTGCCAGCCTAAACGGTGCAACTAATGAAAAACTGTTTTTT. Protein product: CASLNGATNEKLFF.

J is TRBJ2-4 and V is TRBV15; 16 bases line up with TRBD2. The CDR3 has 15 amino acids. Per germline, CDR1 LNHNV and CDR2 YYDKDF (reference sequence). Unmatched junction bases numbered 2, after V lost 3 bases and J lost 9 bases. This CDR3 is CATSRGLAGGGIQYF. The CDR3 nucleotides are TGTGCCACCAGCAGGGGACTAGCGGGAGGGGGCATTCAGTACTTC.

The V call is TRBV19, the J call TRBJ1-3, with 7 bases identical to TRBD1. CDR3 length: 18 residues. J lost 1 base, V lost 4 bases, and 13 bases had no gene match. The germline V gene has CDR1 LNHDA and CDR2 SQIVND (reference sequence). CDR3 in amino acids: CASSTPRGTAKSGNTIYF. The CDR3 DNA reads as TGTGCCAGTAGTACACCCCGCGGGACAGCGAAATCTGGAAACACCATATATTTT.

The CDR3, as DNA: TGTGCCAGCAGCGAGAACAGGGGCCAGCCCCAGCATTTT. It yields the protein CASSENRGQPQHF. This chain connects TRBV6-1 to TRBJ1-5; 7 bases are shared with TRBD1. The CDR3 is made up of 13 amino acids. The V gene end was trimmed by 6 bases and the J gene end by 7 bases; junction bases not matched to a gene: 6. Germline V gene sequence: CDR1 MNHNS, CDR2 SASEGT.

The CDR3 coding sequence is TGTGCCAGCTCACCAGGGGTAGTTGGTCAGCCCCAGCATTTT. Its translation: CASSPGVVGQPQHF. The J gene is TRBJ1-5, the V gene TRBV18; unclear D gene. CDR1 and CDR2 from the germline V gene are KGHSH and LQKENI. This CDR3 spans 14 amino acids. The V end lost 2 bases, the J end lost 6 bases, and 11 bases lay between the germline ends.